A single sample gave rise to the 15 T cell receptor beta chains below, sequenced in a study of CD8 T cells in Susac syndrome. About 0.45 to 1 ug RNA was reverse transcribed with random hexamers. TCRdb independently ran MiXCR on the immunoSEQ multiplex PCR reads; one entry per CDR3 protein. The sample has 77,000 or so distinct CDR3 sequences, more than 85% seen once. The sequenced sample consisted of CD4+ T cells from PBMCs. The origin of the receptors is a human donor with Susac syndrome.

The gene calls are TRBV15 and TRBJ2-5; 10 bases match TRBD1. J lost 3 bases, V lost 7 bases, and 8 bases had no gene match. From germline, CDR1 is LNHNV and CDR2 YYDKDF (reference sequence). The CDR3 is made up of 15 amino acids. The CDR3 DNA reads TGTGCCACCACCTACCGGGACAGGGGAAAAGAGACCCAGTACTTC. It yields the protein CATTYRDRGKETQYF.

The chain combines TRBV2 with TRBJ2-2, with 11 bases identical to TRBD2. In germline, CDR1 is SNHLY, CDR2 FYNNEI. The V segment lost 7 bases and the J segment 7 bases; nucleotides outside the gene matches: 2. The CDR3 totals 13 residues. The CDR3 loop reads CASTLAGDGELFF. For the CDR3, the DNA is TGTGCCAGCACACTAGCGGGAGACGGGGAGCTGTTTTTT.

This sequence joins TRBV5-1 and TRBJ2-1; D remains ambiguous. The germline V gene encodes CDR1 SGHRS and CDR2 YFSETQ. Trimming took off 0 bases at V and 10 bases at J, with 14 bases between the two ends. The length of the CDR3 is 14 residues. For the CDR3, the DNA is TGCGCCAGCAGCTTGGCCCCCTCAACCGGGGAGCAGTTCTTC. It encodes CASSLAPSTGEQFF.

V gene TRBV19 combines with J gene TRBJ1-5; 7 bases fit TRBD1. The CDR3 is 15 residues long. The J segment lost 6 bases and the V segment lost 4 bases, leaving 9 bases of the junction unmatched. Per the germline V gene, CDR1 is LNHDA and CDR2 is SQIVND (reference sequence). The CDR3 DNA is TGTGCCAGTAGTACGCGACAGGGAAGGAGTCAGCCCCAGCATTTT. As protein: CASSTRQGRSQPQHF.

The chain couples TRBV2 to TRBJ2-1, with TRBD2 matching over 9 bases. After removal of 6 bases from V and 7 bases from J, the junction contained 13 bases not matched to a gene. CDR1 is SNHLY, CDR2 FYNNEI, per germline. The CDR3 has 16 residues. The CDR3 nucleotides are TGTGCCAGCAGCAAACTGACTAGCGGCTTTTTGAATGAGCAGTTCTTC. Translating gives CASSKLTSGFLNEQFF.

The CDR3 loop reads CASSLGLDSNEQFF. The CDR3 region has the DNA TGTGCCAGCAGCTTGGGACTAGACTCCAATGAGCAGTTCTTC. The chain links TRBV7-9 to TRBJ2-1; TRBD2 matches 8 bases. CDR3 size: 14 residues. Trimming cost V 3 bases and J 6 bases; bases outside gene matches: 4. Germline CDR1 is SEHNR and CDR2 is FQNEAQ (reference sequence).

The chain uses TRBV10-3 and TRBJ2-1, with 9 bases lining up with TRBD1. Trimming cost V 3 bases and J 7 bases; bases outside gene matches: 10. CDR1 is ENHRY and CDR2 is SYGVKD in the germline V gene. The CDR3 extends over 16 amino acids. This CDR3 reads CAISEPGQGQLNEQFF. CDR3 coding DNA: TGTGCCATCAGTGAACCGGGACAGGGCCAATTGAATGAGCAGTTCTTC.

This clonotype showed up just a few times. V is TRBV7-2 and J is TRBJ2-3; D gene unclear. Trimming pared 2 bases from V and 3 bases from J, leaving 6 bases between. Germline CDR1 reads SGHTA; CDR2 reads FQGNSA. CDR3 size: 13 residues. The CDR3 spells CASSLLSTDTQYF. In DNA form, the CDR3 reads TGTGCCAGCAGCTTATTATCAACAGATACGCAGTATTTT.

This clonotype has a handful of counts. The chain links TRBV25-1 to TRBJ1-1; no reliable D call. The ends were cut back, 5 bases at V and 0 bases at J, with 10 bases in the middle. The germline V gene encodes CDR1 MGHDK and CDR2 SYGVNS. CDR3 length: 14 amino acids. In nucleotides, the CDR3 is TGTGCCAGCAGTCTTGGAGGGTTGAACACTGAAGCTTTCTTT. It specifies CASSLGGLNTEAFF.

J is TRBJ2-7 and V is TRBV12-3 or TRBV12-4; 9 nucleotides align to TRBD1. The CDR3 contains 15 residues. The junction had 7 bases not matched to a gene; V was cut back by 0 bases and J by 7 bases. CDR3 sequence (DNA): TGTGCCAGCAGTTTAGCAGGGACAGGGCGAAGGGAGCAGTACTTC. This codes for CASSLAGTGRREQYF.

The gene calls are TRBV18 and TRBJ2-1, with TRBD1 identical over 9 bases. Per the germline V gene, CDR1 is KGHSH and CDR2 is LQKENI. V trimming: 6 bases; J trimming: 9 bases; junction bases outside the gene matches: 6. The CDR3 sequence is 13 residues long. The DNA of the CDR3 is TGTGCCAGCTCCCGGGACAGGGAGGGTGAGCAGTTCTTC. Its protein product is CASSRDREGEQFF.

This sequence joins TRBV27 and TRBJ2-7; 9 nucleotides agree with TRBD1. CDR3 length equals 12 residues. The germline V gene has CDR1 MNHEY and CDR2 SMNVEV (reference sequence). The V and J ends lost 9 bases and 4 bases, in that order; junction bases with no gene match: 4. For the CDR3, the DNA is TGTGCCAGGGGACAGGGAAAATACGAGCAGTACTTC. Translating gives CARGQGKYEQYF.

J is TRBJ2-3 and V is TRBV5-1, with unresolved D. CDR3 size: 15 residues. Germline V lookup: CDR1 SGHRS, CDR2 YFSETQ. Trimming removed 1 base from V and 0 bases from J, with 9 bases in between. Here the CDR3 reads CASSLRATSTDTQYF. The CDR3 bases are TGCGCCAGCAGCTTGCGAGCTACCAGCACAGATACGCAGTATTTT. The complete variable domain, with remaining parts taken from reference TRBV5-1 and TRBJ2-3, reads KAGVTQTPRYLIKTRGQQVTLSCSPISGHRSVSWYQQTPGQGLQFLFEYFSETQRNKGNFPGRFSGRQFSNSRSEMNVSTLELGDSALYLCASSLRATSTDTQYFGPGTRLTVL.

The CDR3 coding sequence is TGTGCCAGCAGCTCTCCGGGGCCTCTCGGGGAGCTGTTTTTT. Amino acids: CASSSPGPLGELFF. The chain has TRBV7-9 and TRBJ2-2; D may match TRBD1 or TRBD2 (5 bases each). The V and J ends lost 4 bases and 7 bases respectively, with 13 bases between them. This CDR3 is built from 14 residues. The V gene's germline CDR1 is SEHNR and CDR2 FQNEAQ (reference sequence).

The rearrangement links TRBV3-1 to TRBJ1-1; 7 bases are shared with TRBD1. Germline lookup yields CDR1 LGHDT and CDR2 YNNKEL (reference sequence). This CDR3 region has 14 residues. V lost 1 base to trimming and J lost 6 bases; unmatched junction nucleotides: 5. CDR3 in amino acids: CASSQVSGGPEAFF. CDR3 sequence (DNA): TGTGCCAGCAGCCAAGTCTCAGGGGGTCCTGAAGCTTTCTTT.